This TCR beta chain is drawn from a study of T cells in Graves' hyperthyroidism and ophthalmopathy (dated by TCRdb to the late 2010s). Looking at the study overall: Peripheral blood samples were taken at initial diagnosis, before any treatment was given. An independent validation cohort of fewer than 20 hyperthyroidism patients and some 15 patients who later progressed to ophthalmopathy tested prospective prediction of ophthalmopathy. TCR Vbeta CDR3 sequencing of some 140 peripheral blood samples (43 ophthalmopathy, about 80 hyperthyroidism and approximately 17 progressor patients) is reported in the paper. To identify distinguishing TCR V-J signatures, a discovery cohort of about 100 patients was used, comprising 40 to 45 with Graves' ophthalmopathy and 57 with stable Graves' hyperthyroidism. The roughly 100 discovery patients were randomly divided into training and test sets at a 7:3 ratio. The study also compared thyroid tissue and blood T-cell repertoires from about six Graves' hyperthyroidism patients. Following sampling, methimazole starting at 30 mg daily was given to hyperthyroidism patients, and high-dose intravenous methylprednisolone was given to ophthalmopathy patients. Study-wide conclusions, independent of this receptor: A 13 V-J signature model separated ophthalmopathy from stable hyperthyroidism, with roughly 88% sensitivity and 81% to 82% specificity in cross-validation and 80%/75% in testing. No statistical method was used to fix the sample size in advance, and group allocation was not hidden from the investigators. Most expanded thyroid clonotypes (frequency above 0.001) were also detected in blood, a finding suggesting that blood repertoires may reflect thyroid immune responses. In validation, progression to ophthalmopathy was predicted by the model with nearly 71% sensitivity and 72.22% specificity, a median of 6.5 months before onset.

TCR beta CDR3 regions were amplified from RNA transcripts. For the first round of RT-PCR on the TCR CDR3, the HTBI primer set was used together with the Qiagen OneStep RT-PCR kit. Libraries were constructed in a second round of multiplex PCR, after which size selection and purification were performed. Sequencing of the libraries was done on an Illumina HiSeq2000 using paired-end 100 bp reads. Per the authors' processing: Raw data were processed with SOAPnuke, discarding reads with adapters, uncalled bases, mean Phred below 15, or no exact constant-primer or identifier match. High-quality paired reads were merged with COPE v1.2.5, and unique nucleotide sequences were defined as clonotypes. MiTCR v1.1 was used to align the clonotypes against IMGT TRBV, TRBD and TRBJ reference segments. Only V-J combinations with frequency above 0.0001, covering about 99% of repertoires, were analysed. A TCS score was defined as the ratio of F50 (clonal expansion) to E x V (chaos), with BLOSUM62-based TCRdist applied between CDR3 peptides within each V-J. Welch's t-statistics and random forest reduced some 510 V-J features to 10 to 15, which were used in a naive Bayes classifier (R e1071). TCRdb ran its own pipeline on the public reads, namely fastp trimming at Q25 and MiXCR clone calling, and kept in-frame beta chains. Under each unique CDR3 protein, matching rows form one entry showing the most common genes and DNA. These V and J calls are TCRdb output, not the study's own analysis. The sample table lists 450,000 to 650,000 distinct CDR3 sequences, 14% of them with a count of one. Roughly 7% of the sample belongs to the ten largest clones.

V is pruned by 6 bases and J by 2 bases, leaving 14 bases of the junction without a gene match. From its cysteine to its phenylalanine, the CDR3 spans 17 amino acids. The only DNA kept is the CDR3, 51 bases in frame from the first base. CDR1 and CDR2, per the germline V gene, are MNHNS and SASEGT. In the ophthalmopathy patients, disease was moderately to severely active, with a Clinical Activity Score of 3 or more, a NOSPECS grade of 4 or more, and a duration of less than 3 months. The study excluded patients with uncontrolled infections, other autoimmune diseases, pregnancy or lactation. Diagnoses relied on clinical symptoms, serum thyroxine and TRAb, thyroid ultrasound and orbital computed tomography. Ficoll-Paque density gradient centrifugation was used to isolate PBMCs from under 11 ml of fresh peripheral blood. Total RNA was extracted with Trizol reagent, and quality was checked on an Agilent 2100 Bioanalyzer.

This clonotype was seen many times. Its recognized antigen is unknown. Base qualities are not recorded, but no much larger clone differs from it by a single base. The chain joins TRBV6-1 to TRBJ2-3, and 7 bases in between align with TRBD1. The source of this sequence is a woman aged 18 to 35 with Graves' ophthalmopathy. Sample: blood. CDR3 reads: CASRRSPGTENTDTQYF. The nucleotides read TGTGCCAGCAGGCGCAGCCCCGGGACAGAGAACACAGATACGCAGTATTTT.